This T cell receptor (beta chain) was found in a study of blood T cell repertoires in COVID-19. Study information: Some COVID-19 samples were acute and others convalescent; all came from the United States, Italy and Spain. From T cells, B-cell-depleted T cells, or PBMCs came the material, which was cDNA or gDNA.

V shed 5 bases, J shed 5 bases, and the junction held 8 bases outside the gene matches. This CDR3 contains 14 residues. Germline V gene lookup returns CDR1 MNHEY and CDR2 SVGAGI. Followed over time, Seattle patients had been enrolled while infection was active. As processed by the authors: Scientists estimated how many nucleated cells there were by amplifying reference gene primers. Assay: immunoSEQ multiplex PCR; the TCRdb copy retains only in-frame clones and omits some. That table furnishes V, J and clone size, whereas the DNA furnished D and trimming. Here the sample spans approximately 290,000 clones, about 80% being singletons. There are a few counts of this clone.

The source material was peripheral blood. The chain joins TRBV6-5 to TRBJ2-7; TRBD1 matches 8 bases. The receptor was isolated from a person between 65 and 79 years old with COVID-19, enrolled during active disease. The CDR3, as DNA: TGTGCCAGCAGTCCTTCCAGGGGGCGGAACGAGCAGTACTTC. The encoded protein is CASSPSRGRNEQYF.